The entry that follows covers one T cell receptor beta chain sequence. Its target is unknown. PCR amplification relied on 60 Vbeta primers (plus 13 Jbeta primers). Profiling relied on immunoSEQ multiplex PCR, and the TCRdb table lists in-frame clones only, not all of them. The sample records roughly 130,000 clones, around 77% being singletons. The data originate from a study of cytomegalovirus exposure and HLA in healthy donors. General observations from the study: Some V segments, TRBV6-2 and TRBV6-3 among them, were indistinguishable and were therefore excluded.

From germline, CDR1 is MNHNS and CDR2 SASEGT. This CDR3 spans 15 amino acids. The chain combines TRBV6-1 with TRBJ2-5, with TRBD1 matching over 9 bases. The DNA end is a closer match to TRBJ2-7, so the J assignment may be wrong. This receptor was taken from a man aged 30 to 39 in good health and CMV-seronegative. Material for sequencing was PBMCs. The CDR3, as DNA: TGTGCCAGCAGGCCCCCCGGGACAGGGACCTACGAGCAGTACTTC. Encoded protein: CASRPPGTGTYEQYF.